This T cell receptor (beta chain) originates from a study of blood T cell repertoires in COVID-19. Unmatched junction bases numbered 9, after V lost 4 bases and J lost 3 bases. In germline, CDR1 is MGHDK, CDR2 SYGVNS. This CDR3 contains 16 residues. In the authors' workflow: Estimation of nucleated cell counts relied on the amplification of reference gene primers. Here immunoSEQ multiplex PCR was the method, and the copy in TCRdb shows in-frame clones only, minus some. The D gene and trimming were derived from the DNA, and the V and J assignments and clone size from that table. The data contain fewer than 250,000 clones, 75% to 85% of them seen just once; the ten biggest clones take up less than 7%.

The specimen was peripheral blood. The source is a man aged 55 to 69 with acute or convalescent COVID-19. The chain joins TRBV25-1 to TRBJ2-1, with 7 positions matching TRBD1. CDR3 sequence (DNA): TGTGCCAGCAGTGGGACAGGACTTGGGATCTACAATGAGCAGTTCTTC. Residues: CASSGTGLGIYNEQFF.